This T cell receptor (beta chain) was retrieved from a study of blood T cell repertoires in COVID-19 (dated by TCRdb to 2018 to 2020). The study in broad terms: Samples covering the acute and convalescent phases of COVID-19 were provided by collaborators in the United States, Italy and Spain. Nearly every sample came with metadata listing a de-identified subject ID, COVID-19 status, age in years and sex. Where HLA class I and class II types were available, the types were taken from metadata supplied by the sample provider, not from assay-based typing. The prospective study material was composed of cDNA or gDNA derived from T cells, B-cell-depleted T cells, or PBMCs. The repertoires were released in a freely available public database meant as a resource for research on the immune response to SARS-CoV-2. Subjects who had been exposed to COVID-19, were actively infected with it, or had recovered from it provided the deeply sampled blood TCRbeta repertoires that made up the dataset. Samples came from the ongoing ImmuneRACE study (first 160 participants) plus 1,254 subjects from 6 global collaborators.

Notes on this clone: Its antigen specificity is not known. Base qualities are not provided; no much larger clone lies one nucleotide away.

The collaborating institutions used their own protocols to collect whole blood in K2EDTA tubes. For TCRbeta analysis, collaborator samples were shipped as frozen whole blood, as isolated PBMCs, or as DNA extracted from either sample type. TCRbeta CDR3 regions were amplified from genomic DNA by means of the immunoSEQ Assay, a bias-controlled multiplex PCR. The original pipeline was this. The number of nucleated cells in each sample was estimated from the amplification of reference gene primers within the assay. To quantify the absolute abundance of each unique TCRbeta CDR3 rearrangement, sequence reads were collapsed and filtered. Productive Simpson clonality was computed per sample as the square root of Simpson's diversity index over productive rearrangements. Here the immuneACCESS table is served through TCRdb, limited to in-frame sequences with V and J called. Missing clones are a known gap in these copies; in checked studies unresolved V genes cover under half, and the rest lacks a known reason. Clonal size and the V and J genes are those of that table, whereas D and trimming came from the DNA. The sample table records fewer than 250,000 clones; about 91% of these occur just once. The ten top clones hold more than 0.95% of the sample.

The germline V gene sets CDR1 to KGHSH and CDR2 to LQKENI. Including cysteine and phenylalanine, the CDR3 has 14 amino acids. Just CDR3 DNA is preserved here, 42 bases in frame from base 1. At the junction V is shortened by 6 bases and J by 2 bases; bases outside the gene matches: 4. Points the paper makes about the study in general: Clinical and demographic metadata were provided uncurated, with the amount varying by source and participant.

This receptor was taken from a man aged 30 to 45 with acute or convalescent COVID-19. Sequenced: peripheral blood. The sequence links TRBV18 to TRBJ2-1; the junction holds 7 bases that match TRBD1. Here the CDR3 is given as CASSRDRTYNEQFF. Here is the DNA: TGTGCCAGCTCCCGGGACAGAACCTACAATGAGCAGTTCTTC.